This TCR beta chain comes out of a study of cytomegalovirus exposure and HLA in healthy donors. Study-wide findings and caveats: A later analysis linked some 18,000 TCR beta sequences to HLA alleles at 0.05 false discovery rate. Certain indistinguishable V segments, among them TRBV6-2 and TRBV6-3, were excluded.

The PCR was carried out with 60 Vbeta primers and 13 Jbeta primers. Measured with immunoSEQ multiplex PCR; TCRdb has only the in-frame clones, and not every one. Among under 200,000 clones, around 82% were seen once, and the ten largest hold about 0.4%. Worth noting for this clone: What it recognizes is unknown.

The V end lost 6 bases, the J end lost 6 bases, and 21 bases lay between the germline ends. Germline CDR1 reads MNHEY; CDR2 reads SVGAGI. The CDR3 loop spans 15 amino acids. Sequenced input: PBMCs. The rearrangement links TRBV6-5 to TRBJ2-7; D uncertain. This TCR came from a boy younger than 10 in good health and CMV-seronegative. This CDR3 reads CASREPTAGKTEQYF. The CDR3 nucleotides read TGTGCCAGCAGGGAGCCGACGGCCGGAAAGACCGAGCAGTACTTC.